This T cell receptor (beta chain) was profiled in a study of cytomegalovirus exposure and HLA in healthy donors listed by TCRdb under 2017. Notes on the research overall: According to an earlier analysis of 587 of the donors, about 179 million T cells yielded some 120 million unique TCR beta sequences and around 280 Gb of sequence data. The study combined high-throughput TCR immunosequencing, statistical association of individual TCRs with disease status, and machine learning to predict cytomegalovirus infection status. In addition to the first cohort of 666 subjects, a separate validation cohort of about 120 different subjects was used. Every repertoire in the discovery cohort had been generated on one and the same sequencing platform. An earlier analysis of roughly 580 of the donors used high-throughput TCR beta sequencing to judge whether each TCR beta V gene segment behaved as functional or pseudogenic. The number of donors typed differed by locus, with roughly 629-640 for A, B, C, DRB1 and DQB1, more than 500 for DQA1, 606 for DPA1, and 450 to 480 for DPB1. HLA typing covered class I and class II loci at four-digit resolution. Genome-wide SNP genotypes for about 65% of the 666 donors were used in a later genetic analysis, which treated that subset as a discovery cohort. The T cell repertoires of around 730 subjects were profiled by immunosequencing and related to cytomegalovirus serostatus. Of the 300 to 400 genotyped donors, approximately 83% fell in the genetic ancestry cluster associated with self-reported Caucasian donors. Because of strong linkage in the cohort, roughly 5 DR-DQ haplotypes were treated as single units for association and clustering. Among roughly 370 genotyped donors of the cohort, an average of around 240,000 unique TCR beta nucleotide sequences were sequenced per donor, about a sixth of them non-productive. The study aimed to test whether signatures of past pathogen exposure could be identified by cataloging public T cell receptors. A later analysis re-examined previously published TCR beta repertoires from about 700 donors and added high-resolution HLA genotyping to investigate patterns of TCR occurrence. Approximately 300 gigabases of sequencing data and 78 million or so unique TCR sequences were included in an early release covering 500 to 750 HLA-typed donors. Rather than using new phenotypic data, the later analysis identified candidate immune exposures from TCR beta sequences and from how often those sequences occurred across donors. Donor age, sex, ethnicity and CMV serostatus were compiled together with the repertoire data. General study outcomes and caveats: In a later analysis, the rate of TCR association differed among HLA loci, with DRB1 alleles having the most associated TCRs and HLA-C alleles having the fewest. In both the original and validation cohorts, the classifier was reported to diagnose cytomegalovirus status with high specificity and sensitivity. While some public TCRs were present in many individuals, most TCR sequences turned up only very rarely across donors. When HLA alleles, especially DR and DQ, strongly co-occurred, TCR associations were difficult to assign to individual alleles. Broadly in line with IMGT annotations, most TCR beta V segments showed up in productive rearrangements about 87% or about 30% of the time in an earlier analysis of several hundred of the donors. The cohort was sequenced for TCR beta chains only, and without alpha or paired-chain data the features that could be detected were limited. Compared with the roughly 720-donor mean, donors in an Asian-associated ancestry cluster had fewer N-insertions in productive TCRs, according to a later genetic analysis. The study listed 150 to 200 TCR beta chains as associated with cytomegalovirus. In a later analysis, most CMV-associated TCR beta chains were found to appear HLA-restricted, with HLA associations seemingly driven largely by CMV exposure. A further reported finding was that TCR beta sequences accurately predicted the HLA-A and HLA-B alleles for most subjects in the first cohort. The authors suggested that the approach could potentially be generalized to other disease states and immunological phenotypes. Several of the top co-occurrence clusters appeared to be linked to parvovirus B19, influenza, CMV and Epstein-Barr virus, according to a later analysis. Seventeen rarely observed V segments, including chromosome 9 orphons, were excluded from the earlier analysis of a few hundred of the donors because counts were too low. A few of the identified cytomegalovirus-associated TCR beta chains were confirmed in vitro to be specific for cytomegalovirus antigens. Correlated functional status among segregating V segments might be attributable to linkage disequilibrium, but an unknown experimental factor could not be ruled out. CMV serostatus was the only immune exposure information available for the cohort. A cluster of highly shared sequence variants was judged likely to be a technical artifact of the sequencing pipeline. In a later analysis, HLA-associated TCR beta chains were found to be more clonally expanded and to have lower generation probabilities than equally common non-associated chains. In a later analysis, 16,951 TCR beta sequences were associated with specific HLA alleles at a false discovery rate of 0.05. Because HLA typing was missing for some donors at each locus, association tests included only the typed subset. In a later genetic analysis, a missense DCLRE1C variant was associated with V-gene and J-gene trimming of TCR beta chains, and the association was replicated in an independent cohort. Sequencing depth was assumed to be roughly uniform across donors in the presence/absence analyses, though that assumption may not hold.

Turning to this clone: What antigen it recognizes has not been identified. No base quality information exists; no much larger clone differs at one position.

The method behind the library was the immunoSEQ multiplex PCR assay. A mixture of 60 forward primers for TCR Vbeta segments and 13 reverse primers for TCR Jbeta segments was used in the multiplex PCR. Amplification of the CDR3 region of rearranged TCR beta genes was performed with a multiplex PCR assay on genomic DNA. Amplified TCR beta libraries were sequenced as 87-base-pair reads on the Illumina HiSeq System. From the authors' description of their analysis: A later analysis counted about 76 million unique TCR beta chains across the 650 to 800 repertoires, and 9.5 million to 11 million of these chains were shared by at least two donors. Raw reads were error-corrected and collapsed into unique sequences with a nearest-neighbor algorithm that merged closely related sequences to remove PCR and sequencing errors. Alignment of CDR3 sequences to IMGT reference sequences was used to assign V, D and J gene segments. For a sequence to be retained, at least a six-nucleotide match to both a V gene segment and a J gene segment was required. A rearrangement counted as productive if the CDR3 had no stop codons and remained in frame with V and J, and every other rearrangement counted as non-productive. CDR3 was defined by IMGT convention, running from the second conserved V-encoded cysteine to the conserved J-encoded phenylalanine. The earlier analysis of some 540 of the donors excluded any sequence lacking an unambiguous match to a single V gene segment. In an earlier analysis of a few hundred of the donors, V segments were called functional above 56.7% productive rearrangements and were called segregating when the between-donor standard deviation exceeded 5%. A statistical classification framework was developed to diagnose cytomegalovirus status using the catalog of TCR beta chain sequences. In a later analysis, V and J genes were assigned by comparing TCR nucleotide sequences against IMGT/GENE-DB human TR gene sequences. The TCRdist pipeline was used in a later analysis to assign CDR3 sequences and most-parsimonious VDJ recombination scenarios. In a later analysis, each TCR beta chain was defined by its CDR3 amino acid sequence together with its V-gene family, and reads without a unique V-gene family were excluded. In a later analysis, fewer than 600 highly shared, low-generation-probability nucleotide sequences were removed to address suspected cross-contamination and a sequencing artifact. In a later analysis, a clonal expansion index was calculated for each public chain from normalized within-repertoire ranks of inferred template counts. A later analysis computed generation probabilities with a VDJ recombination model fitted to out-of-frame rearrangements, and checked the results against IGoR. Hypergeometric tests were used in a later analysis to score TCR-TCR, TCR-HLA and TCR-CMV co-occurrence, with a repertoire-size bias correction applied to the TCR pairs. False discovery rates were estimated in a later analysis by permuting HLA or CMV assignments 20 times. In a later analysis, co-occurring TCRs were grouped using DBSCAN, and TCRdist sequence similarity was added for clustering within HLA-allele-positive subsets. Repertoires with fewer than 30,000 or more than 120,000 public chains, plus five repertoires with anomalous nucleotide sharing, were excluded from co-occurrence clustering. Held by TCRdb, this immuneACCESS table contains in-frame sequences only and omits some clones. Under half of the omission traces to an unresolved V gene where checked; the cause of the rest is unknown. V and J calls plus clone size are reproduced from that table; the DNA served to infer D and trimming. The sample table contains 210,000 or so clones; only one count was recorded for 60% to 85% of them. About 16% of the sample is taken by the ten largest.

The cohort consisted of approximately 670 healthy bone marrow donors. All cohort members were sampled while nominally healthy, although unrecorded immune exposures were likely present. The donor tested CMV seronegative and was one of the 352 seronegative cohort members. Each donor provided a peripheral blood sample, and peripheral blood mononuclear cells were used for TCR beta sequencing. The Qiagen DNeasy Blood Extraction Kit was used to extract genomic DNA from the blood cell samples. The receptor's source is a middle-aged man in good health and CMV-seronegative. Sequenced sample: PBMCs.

The sequenced DNA: TGTGCCAGCAGTTTAAAGGGGTGGGACTATGGCTACACCTTC. Its product reads: CASSLKGWDYGYTF. Recombination connected TRBV28 to TRBJ1-2; a tentative D match to TRBD1 spans 5 bases. The junction shows trimming of 2 bases on V and 3 bases on J, plus 10 bases between the germline ends. The cysteine opens and the phenylalanine closes a CDR3 of 14 amino acids. The kept DNA is CDR3 alone, 42 bases in frame from the first base. Via the germline V gene, CDR1 is MDHEN and CDR2 SYDVKM.